This T cell receptor (beta chain) was sequenced in a study of OX40 agonist ivuxolimab in advanced cancers. In terms of the full investigation: Ivuxolimab was a fully human IgG2 agonistic monoclonal antibody targeting the costimulatory receptor OX40 (CD134). Among the approximately 50 dose-escalation patients, about 19 had hepatocellular carcinoma, around 15 melanoma, 9 renal cell carcinoma and 9 head and neck cancer. Intravenous ivuxolimab was administered to patients every 2 weeks at six dose levels: 0.01, 0.1, 0.3, 1.5, 3 and 10 mg/kg. Patients were allowed to have had prior anti-PD-1, anti-PD-L1 or anti-CTLA-4 therapy, and 40% of the dose-escalation patients had been treated with checkpoint inhibitors. The dose-escalation cohort was almost 85% male with a mean age of about 60 years, ranging from roughly 20 to 85. Peripheral TCRbeta sequencing aimed to test whether ivuxolimab altered TCR sequence diversity and caused clonal T-cell expansion. The paper reports the monotherapy dose-escalation portion (N of about 50 patients) of the phase I ivuxolimab trial. Three dose-escalation patients achieved partial responses, one with hepatocellular carcinoma and two with cutaneous melanoma. General conclusions and limits of the study: Which antigens the clonally expanded peripheral T cells were specific for was not determined. At doses from 0.1 to 3.0 mg/kg, clonal expansion was seen in both CD4+ and CD8+ blood T cells between baseline and week 6. After ivuxolimab, expanded clones were on average more numerous among CD8+ T cells than among CD4+ T cells. Low levels of normalized T-cell clonal expansion were also shown by some nonresponding patients. In partial responders in the 0.1-3.0 mg/kg groups, normalized peripheral clonal expansion was found to be among the lowest, especially among CD8+ T cells.

The CDR3 holds 12 amino acids from the cysteine to the phenylalanine. The only DNA kept is the CDR3, 36 bases in frame from the first base. The trim is 6 bases for V and 0 bases for J, with a gap of 2 bases between the germline ends. From a lookup of the germline V gene, CDR1 and CDR2 are SGHTA and FQGTGA. Genomic DNA was isolated from the sorted cells so that the TCRbeta CDR3 region could be sequenced. The immunoSEQ Assay was used to sequence the TCRbeta CDR3 regions. TCRdb holds this immuneACCESS table with in-frame rearrangements only. Some clones are missing; in checked studies, unresolved V genes explain under half, and the rest has no known cause. Within this sample are about 19,000 clones, with approximately 91% of them counted one time only. Jointly, the top ten make up 50% to 65% of the sample. Patients with a history of autoimmune disease or receiving systemic immunosuppression were excluded from the trial. Peripheral blood for TCR sequencing was collected from all dose cohorts at baseline, on cycle 4 day 1, and on cycle 7 day 1. Samples were obtained from an open-label, multicenter, first-in-human phase I dose-escalation trial of ivuxolimab. Adults with locally advanced or metastatic melanoma, renal cell, hepatocellular, or head and neck squamous cell carcinoma were enrolled in the trial. Before TCR sequencing, CD4+ and CD8+ T cells were separately sorted from peripheral blood.

As for this clone: No cognate antigen has been identified for it. The sample holds no much larger clone one base away, and base qualities are not on file.

The sequence is built from TRBV7-3 and TRBJ2-2, with the D gene not confidently named. This sequence was found in an adult with an advanced solid tumor such as melanoma, head and neck, liver or kidney cancer. The specimen was CD4+ or CD8+ T cells sorted from blood, collected in a trial of the OX40 agonist ivuxolimab. The CDR3 protein is CASSPNTGELFF. The DNA sequence follows: TGTGCCAGCAGTCCGAACACCGGGGAGCTGTTTTTT.